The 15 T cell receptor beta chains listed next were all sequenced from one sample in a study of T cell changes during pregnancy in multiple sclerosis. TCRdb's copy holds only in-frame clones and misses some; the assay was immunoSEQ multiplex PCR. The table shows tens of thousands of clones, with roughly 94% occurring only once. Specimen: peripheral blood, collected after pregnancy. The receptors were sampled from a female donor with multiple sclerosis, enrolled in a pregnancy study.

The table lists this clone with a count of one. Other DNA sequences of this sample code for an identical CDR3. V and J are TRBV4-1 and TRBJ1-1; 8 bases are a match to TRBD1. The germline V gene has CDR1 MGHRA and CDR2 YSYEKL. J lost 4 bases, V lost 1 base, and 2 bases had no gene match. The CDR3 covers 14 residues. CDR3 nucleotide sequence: TGCGCCAGCAGCCAAGGGACAGGGAGCACTGAAGCTTTCTTT. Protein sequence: CASSQGTGSTEAFF.

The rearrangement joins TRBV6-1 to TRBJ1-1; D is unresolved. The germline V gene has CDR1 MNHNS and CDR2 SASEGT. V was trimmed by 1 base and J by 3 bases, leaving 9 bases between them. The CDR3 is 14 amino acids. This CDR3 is CASSEGGWDTEAFF. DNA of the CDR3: TGTGCCAGCAGTGAAGGAGGGTGGGACACTGAAGCTTTCTTT.

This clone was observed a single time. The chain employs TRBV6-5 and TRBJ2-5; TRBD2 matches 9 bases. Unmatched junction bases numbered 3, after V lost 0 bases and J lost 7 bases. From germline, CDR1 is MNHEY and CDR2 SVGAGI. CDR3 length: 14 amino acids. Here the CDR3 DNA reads TGTGCCAGCAGTTACTCTGCGGGAGGGAGGACCCAGTACTTC. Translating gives CASSYSAGGRTQYF.

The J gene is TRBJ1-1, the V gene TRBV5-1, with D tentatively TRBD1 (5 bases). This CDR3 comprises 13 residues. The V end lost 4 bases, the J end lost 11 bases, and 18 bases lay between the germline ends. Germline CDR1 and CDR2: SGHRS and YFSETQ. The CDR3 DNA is TGCGCCAGCAGCCCAGTAGTGACAGCCGGGGCTTTCTTT. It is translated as CASSPVVTAGAFF.

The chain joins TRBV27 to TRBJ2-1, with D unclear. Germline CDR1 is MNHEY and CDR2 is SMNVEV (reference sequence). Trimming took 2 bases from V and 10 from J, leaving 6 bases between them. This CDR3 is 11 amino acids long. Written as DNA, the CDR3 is TGTGCCAGCAGTTTAGAGGAGGAGCAGTTCTTC. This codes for CASSLEEEQFF.

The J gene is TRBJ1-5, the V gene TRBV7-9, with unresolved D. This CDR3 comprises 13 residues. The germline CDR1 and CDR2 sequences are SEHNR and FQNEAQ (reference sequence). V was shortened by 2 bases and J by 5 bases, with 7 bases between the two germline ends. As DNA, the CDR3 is TGTGCCAGCAGCTTATGGGAGGATCAGCCCCAGCATTTT. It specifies CASSLWEDQPQHF.

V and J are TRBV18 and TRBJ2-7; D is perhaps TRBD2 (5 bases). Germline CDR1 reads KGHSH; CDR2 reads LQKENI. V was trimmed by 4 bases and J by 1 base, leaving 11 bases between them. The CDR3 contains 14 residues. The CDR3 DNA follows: TGTGCCAGCTCACTCGGACTCGTTTCCTACGAGCAGTACTTC. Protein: CASSLGLVSYEQYF.

CDR3 coding DNA: TGTGCCAGCAGCTTATGGGGTATCGGGGACTACGAGCAGTACTTC. Amino acids: CASSLWGIGDYEQYF. The V and J genes are TRBV5-5 and TRBJ2-7, with D possibly being TRBD2 (5 bases). The germline gives CDR1 SGHKS, CDR2 YYEKEE (reference sequence). This CDR3 contains 15 residues. Trimming left V 2 bases short and J 3 bases short, with 15 bases between.

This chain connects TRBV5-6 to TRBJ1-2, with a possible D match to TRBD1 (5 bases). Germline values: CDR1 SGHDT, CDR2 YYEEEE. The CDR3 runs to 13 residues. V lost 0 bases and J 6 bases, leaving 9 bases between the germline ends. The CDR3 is CASSLEGYDGYTF. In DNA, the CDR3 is TGTGCCAGCAGCTTGGAGGGGTATGATGGCTACACCTTC.

The CDR3 region is CASSPTPQGLYEQYF. Written as DNA, the CDR3 is TGCGCCAGCAGCCCGACGCCGCAGGGCTTATACGAGCAGTACTTC. The chain joins TRBV5-1 to TRBJ2-7, with D possibly TRBD1 on 5 matching bases. Germline CDR1 and CDR2: SGHRS and YFSETQ. The CDR3 is made up of 15 amino acids. Between the trimmed V and J ends, which lost 4 bases and 4 bases, there was a span of 18 bases. The full variable domain, in which reference TRBV5-1 and TRBJ2-7 provide the parts outside the CDR3, is KAGVTQTPRYLIKTRGQQVTLSCSPISGHRSVSWYQQTPGQGLQFLFEYFSETQRNKGNFPGRFSGRQFSNSRSEMNVSTLELGDSALYLCASSPTPQGLYEQYFGPGTRLTVT.

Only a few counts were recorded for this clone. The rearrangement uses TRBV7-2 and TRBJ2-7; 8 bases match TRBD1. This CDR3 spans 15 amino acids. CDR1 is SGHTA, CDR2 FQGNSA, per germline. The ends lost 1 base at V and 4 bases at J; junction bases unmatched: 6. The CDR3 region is CASSLGAGGWYEQYF. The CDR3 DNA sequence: TGTGCCAGCAGCTTAGGAGCAGGGGGCTGGTACGAGCAGTACTTC.

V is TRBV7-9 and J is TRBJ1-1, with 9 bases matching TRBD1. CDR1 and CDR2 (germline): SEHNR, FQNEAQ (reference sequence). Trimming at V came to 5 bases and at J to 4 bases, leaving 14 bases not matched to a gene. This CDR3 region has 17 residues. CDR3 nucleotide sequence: TGTGCCAGCAGCCCTAAAAGACAGGGGGTGAGTGGCACTGAAGCTTTCTTT. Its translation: CASSPKRQGVSGTEAFF. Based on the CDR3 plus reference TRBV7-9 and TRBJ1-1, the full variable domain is DTGVSQNPRHKITKRGQNVTFRCDPISEHNRLYWYRQTLGQGPEFLTYFQNEAQLEKSRLLSDRFSAERPKGSFSTLEIQRTEQGDSAMYLCASSPKRQGVSGTEAFFGQGTRLTVV.

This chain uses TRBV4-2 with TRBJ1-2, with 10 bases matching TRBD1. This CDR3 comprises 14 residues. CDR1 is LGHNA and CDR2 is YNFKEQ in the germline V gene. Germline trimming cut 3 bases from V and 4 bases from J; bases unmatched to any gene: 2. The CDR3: CASSQGQGIYGYTF. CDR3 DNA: TGTGCCAGCAGCCAGGGACAGGGGATCTATGGCTACACCTTC.

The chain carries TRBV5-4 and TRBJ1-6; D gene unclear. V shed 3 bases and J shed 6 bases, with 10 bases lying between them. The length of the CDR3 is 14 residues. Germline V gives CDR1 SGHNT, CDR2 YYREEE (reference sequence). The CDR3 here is CASSSGEPNSPLHF. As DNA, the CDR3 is TGTGCCAGCAGCTCCGGGGAGCCTAATTCACCCCTCCACTTT.

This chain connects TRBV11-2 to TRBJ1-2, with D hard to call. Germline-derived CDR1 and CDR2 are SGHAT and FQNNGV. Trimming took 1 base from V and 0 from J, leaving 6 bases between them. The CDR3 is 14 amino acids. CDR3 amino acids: CASSLAGANYGYTF. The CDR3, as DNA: TGTGCCAGCAGCTTAGCCGGAGCTAACTATGGCTACACCTTC.